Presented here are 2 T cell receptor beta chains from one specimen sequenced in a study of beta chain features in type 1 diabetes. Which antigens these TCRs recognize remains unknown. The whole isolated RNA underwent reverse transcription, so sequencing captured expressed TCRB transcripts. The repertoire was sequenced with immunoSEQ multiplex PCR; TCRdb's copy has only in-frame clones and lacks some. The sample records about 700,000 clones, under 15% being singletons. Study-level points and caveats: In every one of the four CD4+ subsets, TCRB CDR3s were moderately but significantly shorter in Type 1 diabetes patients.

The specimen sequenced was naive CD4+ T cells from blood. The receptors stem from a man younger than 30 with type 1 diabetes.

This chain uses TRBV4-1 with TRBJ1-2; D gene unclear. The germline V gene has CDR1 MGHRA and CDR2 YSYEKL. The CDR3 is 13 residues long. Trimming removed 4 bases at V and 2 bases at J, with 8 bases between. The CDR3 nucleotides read TGCGCCAGCAGCCCCGACCTAAACTATGGCTACACCTTC. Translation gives CASSPDLNYGYTF.

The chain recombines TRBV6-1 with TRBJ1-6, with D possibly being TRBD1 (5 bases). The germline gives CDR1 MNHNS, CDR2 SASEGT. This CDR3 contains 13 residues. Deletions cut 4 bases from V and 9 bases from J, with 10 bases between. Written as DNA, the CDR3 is TGTGCCAGCAGTGGAGACAGAGTTTCACCCCTCCACTTT. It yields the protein CASSGDRVSPLHF.